Presented here are 31 T cell receptor beta chains from one specimen sequenced in a study of T cells after posttransplantation cyclophosphamide. Method: immunoSEQ multiplex PCR; TCRdb's copy keeps in-frame clones and lacks some. The sample has approximately 52,000 clones, 86% seen once. The specimen was PBMCs. These receptors originate from a man aged 30 to 45 with a blood cancer, CMV-positive, and with a related stem cell donor.

This sequence joins TRBV5-1 and TRBJ2-2; no clear D. Germline V gene sequence: CDR1 SGHRS, CDR2 YFSETQ. V lost 2 bases to trimming and J lost 6 bases, with 8 bases between them. CDR3 length: 13 residues. CDR3: CASSLRDSGELFF. The CDR3 DNA follows: TGCGCCAGCAGCTTAAGAGATTCCGGGGAGCTGTTTTTT.

The chain links TRBV5-1 to TRBJ2-7; 8 positions match TRBD1. In germline, CDR1 is SGHRS, CDR2 YFSETQ. V was clipped by 5 bases and J by 6 bases; unmatched bases: 4. The CDR3 extends over 12 amino acids. The DNA of the CDR3 is TGCGCCAGCAGGCCCACAGGGGGCGAGCAGTACTTC. Protein product: CASRPTGGEQYF. Based on the CDR3 plus reference TRBV5-1 and TRBJ2-7, the full variable domain is KAGVTQTPRYLIKTRGQQVTLSCSPISGHRSVSWYQQTPGQGLQFLFEYFSETQRNKGNFPGRFSGRQFSNSRSEMNVSTLELGDSALYLCASRPTGGEQYFGPGTRLTVT.

This CDR3 reads CASSFDRDFYEQYF. The CDR3 DNA reads as TGTGCCAGCAGCTTCGACAGGGACTTCTACGAGCAGTACTTC. The rearrangement links TRBV11-1 to TRBJ2-7; tentatively, D is TRBD1 (7 bases). Germline assignment: CDR1 SGHAT and CDR2 FQDESV (reference sequence). There are 14 residues in the CDR3. V shed 3 bases and J shed 3 bases, with 12 bases lying between them.

This chain joins TRBV9 and TRBJ2-6; 7 bases line up with TRBD1. CDR3 length: 18 amino acids. J lost 3 bases, V lost 0 bases, and 9 bases had no gene match. CDR1 and CDR2 (germline): SGDLS, YYNGEE. CDR3 sequence: CASSVVDRDPGGANVLTF. The CDR3 DNA reads TGTGCCAGCAGCGTAGTAGACAGGGACCCAGGTGGGGCCAACGTCCTGACTTTC.

The chain is built from TRBV11-2 and TRBJ2-7; D remains ambiguous. This CDR3 has 13 residues. V lost 4 bases, J lost 2 bases, and 9 bases lay in between. Germline lookup yields CDR1 SGHAT and CDR2 FQNNGV. CDR3 residues: CASSYRLTYEQYF. The CDR3 nucleotides read TGTGCCAGCAGCTATCGTTTAACCTACGAGCAGTACTTC.

The V and J genes are TRBV15 and TRBJ2-7; D ambiguous. Deletions cut 7 bases from V and 0 bases from J, with 13 bases between. Germline V CDR1 and CDR2: LNHNV, YYDKDF (reference sequence). CDR3 length: 14 amino acids. CDR3 DNA: TGTGCCACCAAAACGAGAGGCAGCTCCTACGAGCAGTACTTC. This gives the protein CATKTRGSSYEQYF. Drawing the rest from reference TRBV15 and TRBJ2-7, the complete variable domain is DAMVIQNPRYQVTQFGKPVTLSCSQTLNHNVMYWYQQKSSQAPKLLFHYYDKDFNNEADTPDNFQSRRPNTSFCFLDIRSPGLGDTAMYLCATKTRGSSYEQYFGPGTRLTVT.

The chain recombines TRBV5-5 with TRBJ1-1; D perhaps matches TRBD1 (5 bases). V lost 0 bases and J lost 5, with 11 bases in between. CDR1 is SGHKS, CDR2 YYEKEE, per germline (reference sequence). The CDR3 runs to 14 residues. The CDR3 coding sequence is TGTGCCAGCAGCTTGGAGGAGGGGAGAACTGAAGCTTTCTTT. It codes for CASSLEEGRTEAFF.

The chain uses TRBV6-5 and TRBJ2-1; TRBD2 is a possible D gene (6 bases). V was shortened by 3 bases and J by 4 bases, with 13 bases between the two germline ends. The CDR3 consists of 15 residues. Germline CDR1 is MNHEY and CDR2 is SVGAGI. The CDR3 region has the DNA TGTGCCAGCAGTTATGGGAGGCCCCAATACAATGAGCAGTTCTTC. Translated: CASSYGRPQYNEQFF.

This chain joins TRBV18 and TRBJ1-1, with TRBD1 as a possible D gene (6 bases). Trimming took off 3 bases at V and 4 bases at J, with 15 bases between the two ends. The CDR3 has 15 amino acids. The germline gives CDR1 KGHSH, CDR2 LQKENI. The DNA for the CDR3 is TGTGCCAGCTCACCCCGGACAGTTAAGGGCACTGAAGCTTTCTTT. Residues: CASSPRTVKGTEAFF.

V is TRBV29-1 and J is TRBJ2-7; TRBD1 matches 7 bases. This CDR3 spans 11 amino acids. After removal of 7 bases from V and 6 bases from J, the junction contained 6 bases not matched to a gene. Germline V gives CDR1 SQVTM, CDR2 ANQGSEA. CDR3 loop: CSAGTVTEQYF. The CDR3 nucleotides are TGCAGCGCCGGGACAGTTACCGAGCAGTACTTC.

V usage is TRBV29-1 and J usage is TRBJ2-2; 7 bases fit TRBD1. The junction had 4 bases not matched to a gene; V was cut back by 4 bases and J by 8 bases. This CDR3 is built from 12 residues. CDR1 is SQVTM, CDR2 ANQGSEA, per germline. The CDR3 region is CSVARGSGELFF. Here the CDR3 DNA reads TGCAGCGTTGCCAGGGGGTCGGGGGAGCTGTTTTTT.

The DNA of the CDR3 is TGCGCCAGCAGCCAAGAGGATAGCGGGACCAAAAACATTCAGTACTTC. This gives the protein CASSQEDSGTKNIQYF. The chain has TRBV4-1 and TRBJ2-4; 8 bases agree with TRBD2. After removal of 0 bases from V and 2 bases from J, the junction contained 3 bases not matched to a gene. The CDR3 covers 16 residues. CDR1 and CDR2 (germline): MGHRA, YSYEKL.

This sequence joins TRBV30 and TRBJ2-3; D gene unclear. Trimming stripped 2 bases from V and 1 base from J, with 10 bases between. Germline values: CDR1 GTSNPN, CDR2 SVGIG (reference sequence). This CDR3 spans 14 amino acids. The CDR3 sequence: CAWSLALGTDTQYF. Here the CDR3 DNA reads TGTGCCTGGAGTTTAGCCCTAGGCACAGATACGCAGTATTTT.

Details on this clone: At one boundary the junction diverges from the germline segment, which might be a read error. The V call is TRBV6-5, the J call TRBJ2-7, with TRBD1 as a possible D gene (5 bases). CDR3 length equals 13 residues. Looked up from germline, CDR1 is MNHEY and CDR2 is SVGAGI. The CDR3 region is CASGVTAFYEQCF. DNA of the CDR3: TGTGCCAGCGGAGTGACAGCATTCTACGAGCAGTGCTTC.

This rearrangement joins TRBV7-8 to TRBJ2-5, with 10 nucleotides matching TRBD2. The CDR3 spans 17 residues. The V gene's germline CDR1 is SGHVS and CDR2 FQNEAQ. With 1 base clipped from V and 5 bases from J, the junction kept 10 bases outside the gene matches. The CDR3 protein is CASSLELRALAGETQYF. The CDR3 coding sequence is TGTGCCAGCAGCTTAGAACTTCGGGCACTAGCGGGGGAGACCCAGTACTTC.

The J gene is TRBJ1-1, the V gene TRBV4-3, with a weak D call TRBD1 (5 bases). The V end lost 4 bases, the J end lost 1 base, and 10 bases lay between the germline ends. CDR3 length: 14 amino acids. In germline, CDR1 is LGHNA, CDR2 YSLEER. This CDR3 reads CASSPEGENTEAFF. CDR3 bases: TGCGCCAGCAGCCCCGAAGGGGAGAACACTGAAGCTTTCTTT.

This chain links TRBV5-1 with TRBJ2-1; 9 nucleotides line up with TRBD1. The CDR3 is made up of 15 amino acids. The germline gives CDR1 SGHRS, CDR2 YFSETQ. The V and J ends lost 7 bases and 5 bases, in that order; junction bases with no gene match: 10. In nucleotides, the CDR3 is TGCGCCAGCCGAGGCCGGGACAGGGTAAACAATGAGCAGTTCTTC. It is translated as CASRGRDRVNNEQFF.

CDR3 loop: CASSFGGDAYEQYF. Written as DNA, the CDR3 is TGTGCCAGCAGCTTCGGCGGGGACGCCTACGAGCAGTACTTC. The chain combines TRBV7-2 with TRBJ2-7, with a tentative D call TRBD2 (6 bases). CDR1 is SGHTA, CDR2 FQGNSA, per germline. The ends were cut back, 3 bases at V and 2 bases at J, with 11 bases in the middle. This CDR3 has 14 residues.

The chain couples TRBV6-1 to TRBJ2-3; 14 nucleotides align to TRBD2. CDR1 is MNHNS, CDR2 SASEGT, per germline. CDR3 length: 14 amino acids. Germline trimming cut 8 bases from V and 4 bases from J; bases unmatched to any gene: 2. CDR3 DNA sequence: TGTGCCAGCGGGACTAGCGGGAGTTCAGATACGCAGTATTTT. Protein: CASGTSGSSDTQYF.

The rearrangement links TRBV6-4 to TRBJ2-1; 7 bases agree with TRBD2. The J segment lost 4 bases and the V segment lost 10 bases, leaving 10 bases of the junction unmatched. CDR3 length equals 14 residues. CDR1 and CDR2 from the germline V gene are MRHNA and SNTAGT. For the CDR3, the DNA is TGTGCCACCAAGCGGGACCAAGGGTACAATGAGCAGTTCTTC. It yields the protein CATKRDQGYNEQFF.

This rearrangement joins TRBV6-5 to TRBJ2-1; 8 bases agree with TRBD2. Germline CDR1 reads MNHEY; CDR2 reads SVGAGI. This CDR3 has 16 amino acids. The J segment lost 7 bases and the V segment lost 0 bases, leaving 8 bases of the junction unmatched. CDR3 in DNA: TGTGCCAGCAGTTACTCTCGGGGGGGGAGTAGAAATGAGCAGTTCTTC. Translating it yields CASSYSRGGSRNEQFF.

The chain uses TRBV9 and TRBJ2-1, with 10 bases aligning to TRBD2. With 4 bases clipped from V and 3 bases from J, the junction kept 10 bases outside the gene matches. The germline gives CDR1 SGDLS, CDR2 YYNGEE. This CDR3 comprises 17 residues. CDR3 region: CASSPGGLAGVYNEQFF. CDR3 nucleotide sequence: TGTGCCAGCAGCCCGGGGGGTCTAGCGGGAGTCTACAATGAGCAGTTCTTC.

In its sample, this clone was seen a few times. The chain joins TRBV6-4 to TRBJ2-3, with TRBD2 matching 11 bases. The germline CDR1 and CDR2 sequences are MRHNA and SNTAGT. The V and J ends lost 3 bases and 2 bases, in that order; junction bases with no gene match: 1. The CDR3 is 15 residues long. CDR3 loop: CASSELAGDTDTQYF. The CDR3 DNA follows: TGTGCCAGCAGTGAACTAGCGGGGGACACAGATACGCAGTATTTT.

DNA of the CDR3: TGCGCCAGCAGTGATATTTTCGACAGGGGCGAAGAGACCCAGTACTTC. This encodes CASSDIFDRGEETQYF. The V call is TRBV10-1, the J call TRBJ2-5; 8 bases are shared with TRBD1. Trimming at V came to 3 bases and at J to 3 bases, leaving 9 bases not matched to a gene. This CDR3 has 16 residues. The germline V gene encodes CDR1 WNHNN and CDR2 SYGVQD (reference sequence).

The gene calls are TRBV6-5 and TRBJ1-1, with unresolved D. The V gene lost 6 bases and the J gene lost 11 bases, with 19 bases spanning the gap. Germline V gene sequence: CDR1 MNHEY, CDR2 SVGAGI. This CDR3 has 13 amino acids. DNA for the CDR3: TGTGCCAGCAGCTCCGACACTGATCGCGGGGCTTTCTTT. It codes for CASSSDTDRGAFF.

The rearrangement joins TRBV2 to TRBJ1-2, with 7 bases identical to TRBD1. The CDR3 sequence is 13 residues long. The V gene's germline CDR1 is SNHLY and CDR2 FYNNEI. CDR3 sequence (DNA): TGTGCGGAACAGGGCCAGGGGGACTATGGCTACACCTTC. It codes for CAEQGQGDYGYTF.

This clone was detected only a few times. This chain joins TRBV6-5 and TRBJ2-7; 7 bases agree with TRBD1. The CDR3 spans 15 residues. Germline lookup yields CDR1 MNHEY and CDR2 SVGAGI. With 6 bases clipped from V and 3 bases from J, the junction kept 11 bases outside the gene matches. The CDR3, as DNA: TGTGCCAGCAGCCGAGACAGGGAGAGGGACTACGAGCAGTACTTC. It translates to CASSRDRERDYEQYF.

The genes are TRBV15 and TRBJ2-2; 8 nucleotides agree with TRBD1. In germline, CDR1 is LNHNV, CDR2 YYDKDF (reference sequence). V lost 4 bases and J lost 0; bases outside the gene matches: 19. The CDR3 length is 21 residues. The CDR3 is CATSTFPGTGHTLPNTGELFF. The CDR3 nucleotides are TGTGCCACCAGCACTTTCCCCGGGACAGGTCACACCTTACCGAACACCGGGGAGCTGTTTTTT.

V and J are TRBV12-5 and TRBJ1-1; unclear D gene. The CDR3 has 15 residues. Trimming left V 5 bases short and J 8 bases short, with 21 bases between. Germline-derived CDR1 and CDR2 are LGHNT and FRNRAP. CDR3 nucleotide sequence: TGTGCTAGTGGTCCGTGGGGATTCGAGGAGGAAGAAGCTTTCTTT. Translating it yields CASGPWGFEEEEAFF.

This chain links TRBV30 with TRBJ2-1, with TRBD2 matching over 7 bases. Germline values: CDR1 GTSNPN, CDR2 SVGIG (reference sequence). This CDR3 has 13 amino acids. The CDR3 nucleotides read TGTTTAGGGTGGCGGGAGAACTACAATGAGCAGTTCTTC. Amino acids: CLGWRENYNEQFF. Together with reference TRBV30 and TRBJ2-1, the CDR3 gives the full variable domain: SQTIHQWPATLVQPVGSPLSLECTVEGTSNPNLYWYRQAAGRGLQLLFYSVGIGQISSEVPQNLSASRPQDRQFILSSKKLLLSDSGFYLCLGWRENYNEQFFGPGTRLTVL.

The chain has TRBV27 and TRBJ1-2, with D possibly matching TRBD1 (6 bases). The CDR3 runs 15 residues. The V end lost 3 bases, the J end lost 8 bases, and 19 bases lay between the germline ends. The germline V gene has CDR1 MNHEY and CDR2 SMNVEV (reference sequence). The CDR3 DNA reads as TGTGCCAGCAGTTTTAGGGGGGGATTGATGAGGGGCTACACCTTC. Its protein product is CASSFRGGLMRGYTF.